This TCR beta chain was identified in a study of response to subunit inactivated influenza vaccine (dated by TCRdb to the late 2010s). The study in broad terms: Deep quantitative profiling of the T cell receptor repertoire was used in the study to follow responses to a trivalent subunit inactivated influenza vaccine. Summary of the overall study and its limitations: According to the authors, only a limited number of new T cells may be recruited by each seasonal influenza vaccination.

The library was produced with RT-PCR. Sequenced using an Illumina HiSeq 2500. TCRdb trimmed the raw reads at Q25, called clones with MiXCR and kept productive beta chains. For every CDR3 protein sequence, its rows merge into one entry that carries the most common genes and DNA. This sample gives over 300,000 distinct CDR3 sequences in total; around a fifth of them show up just once. The ten largest clones take up roughly a tenth of the sample. CDR1 and CDR2 are read off the germline V gene as LGHNA and YNFKEQ. The CDR3 sequence holds 19 residues, the cysteine and phenylalanine included. Of the read, only the CDR3 DNA is kept; its 57 bases are in frame from base 1. V loses 1 base at its end and J loses 2 bases; junction bases beyond the gene matches: 10. This clonotype was seen more than once but under ten times. Its target antigen remains unknown. The input lacks base qualities; no much larger clone sits a single base away.

Sample: PBMCs from blood, taken approximately 20 months after vaccination. The sequence came from a man aged 45-69 years who received an inactivated influenza vaccine. Donor details come from another sample of the same person, matched by shared clones. The V and J segments used are TRBV4-2 and TRBJ2-6; 8 central bases correspond to TRBD2. The CDR3 is CASSQGEGLGVAGANVLTF. The nucleotides are TGTGCCAGCAGCCAAGGAGAGGGACTAGGGGTTGCTGGGGCCAACGTCCTGACTTTC.